Shown below are 27 T cell receptor beta chains from a single sample sequenced in a study of T cells in Graves' hyperthyroidism and ophthalmopathy. Amplification of TCR beta CDR3 regions used RNA as the template. During a first-round RT-PCR of the TCR CDR3, the HTBI primer set was used. TCRdb used MiXCR to reprocess the multiplex PCR reads, holding one entry per CDR3 protein. This table holds 500,000 to 650,000 distinct CDR3 sequences, 20% found once. Sequenced sample: blood. The receptors originated from a man in his forties or fifties with Graves' ophthalmopathy.

This clonotype was found a few times. The rearrangement joins TRBV30 to TRBJ2-5; D is unclear. The CDR3 totals 12 residues. In germline, CDR1 is GTSNPN, CDR2 SVGIG (reference sequence). The V end lost 5 bases, the J end lost 5 bases, and 12 bases lay between the germline ends. CDR3 protein: CAWDSPPETQYF. The DNA of the CDR3 is TGTGCCTGGGATAGTCCCCCCGAGACCCAGTACTTC.

This clonotype was observed a few times. This sequence joins TRBV19 and TRBJ2-7, with D hard to call. V dropped 2 bases and J dropped 3 bases, with 11 bases sitting between them. From germline, CDR1 is LNHDA and CDR2 SQIVND (reference sequence). CDR3 length: 14 residues. The CDR3 region is CASSIQHLVYEQYF. The CDR3 DNA reads TGTGCCAGTAGTATACAACATCTTGTCTACGAGCAGTACTTC.

This clonotype was observed a few times. The chain employs TRBV7-8 and TRBJ2-7, with D hard to call. V lost 1 base and J 2 bases, leaving 6 bases between the germline ends. This CDR3 contains 13 residues. From germline, CDR1 is SGHVS and CDR2 FQNEAQ. The CDR3 loop reads CASSLERTYEQYF. The DNA for the CDR3 is TGTGCCAGCAGCTTAGAGAGAACCTACGAGCAGTACTTC.

The CDR3 DNA reads TGCGCCAGCAGCCAAGAAACAGCCCGGTGCGAACTAGCCAAAAACATTCAGTACTTC. It translates to CASSQETARCELAKNIQYF. The rearrangement uses TRBV4-1 and TRBJ2-4; D unclear. The CDR3 loop spans 19 amino acids. Germline V gives CDR1 MGHRA, CDR2 YSYEKL. With 0 bases removed from V and 0 bases from J, the gap between germline ends came to 18 bases.

This clonotype was observed at least ten times. The chain is built from TRBV30 and TRBJ1-5; D call uncertain. The V and J ends lost 0 bases and 3 bases respectively, with 9 bases between them. This CDR3 has 14 residues. Germline V gives CDR1 GTSNPN, CDR2 SVGIG (reference sequence). Written as DNA, the CDR3 is TGTGCCTGGAGTGTTGCTGGACTCAATCAGCCCCAGCATTTT. This encodes CAWSVAGLNQPQHF.

The chain recombines TRBV18 with TRBJ2-7; D might be TRBD1 (6 bases). Per germline, CDR1 KGHSH and CDR2 LQKENI. The CDR3 runs to 15 residues. Between the trimmed V and J ends, which lost 6 bases and 1 base, there was a span of 16 bases. Here the CDR3 DNA reads TGTGCCAGCTCTCCAGGGGAAAGAAGATCCTACGAGCAGTACTTC. This translates into CASSPGERRSYEQYF.

The chain carries TRBV11-2 and TRBJ2-1; D gene uncertain. Trimming took 2 bases from V and 9 from J, leaving 8 bases between them. The CDR3 has 12 amino acids. From germline, CDR1 is SGHAT and CDR2 FQNNGV. The CDR3 is CASSLSQVEQFF. CDR3 coding DNA: TGTGCCAGCAGCTTAAGCCAGGTTGAGCAGTTCTTC.

This clonotype has only a few counts. The chain uses TRBV19 and TRBJ1-3; TRBD1 might be the D (5 bases). Germline V lookup: CDR1 LNHDA, CDR2 SQIVND (reference sequence). This CDR3 is 12 amino acids long. V lost 8 bases and J lost 3, with 8 bases in between. DNA of the CDR3: TGTGCCAGTGGGACGGTTGGAAACACCATATATTTT. Translation gives CASGTVGNTIYF.

The chain employs TRBV6-2 or TRBV6-3 and TRBJ1-6, with D tentatively TRBD1 (6 bases). There are 16 residues in the CDR3. Trimming cost V 8 bases and J 4 bases, with 18 bases left between them. Germline V gives CDR1 MNHEY, CDR2 SVGEGT. CDR3 nucleotides: TGTGCCAGCTCCCGGGGGGGGCCGATATATAATTCACCCCTCCACTTT. Translation gives CASSRGGPIYNSPLHF.

The chain recombines TRBV5-1 with TRBJ2-1; D is ambiguous. From germline, CDR1 is SGHRS and CDR2 YFSETQ. Trimming left V 1 base short and J 5 bases short, with 10 bases between. CDR3 size: 14 residues. The CDR3 reads CASSLMDTDNEQFF. The CDR3 DNA reads as TGCGCCAGCAGCTTGATGGATACAGACAATGAGCAGTTCTTC.

This clonotype was counted a few times. At one boundary the junction diverges from the germline segment, which might be a read error. The chain couples TRBV7-2 to TRBJ2-1, with 7 bases aligning to TRBD2. The CDR3 is 15 amino acids. The V gene's germline CDR1 is SGHTA and CDR2 FQGNSA. CDR3: CASSSMTSRYNERFF. The CDR3 DNA sequence: TGTGCCAGCAGCTCGATGACTAGCAGGTACAATGAGCGGTTCTTC. The whole variable domain, filled in from reference TRBV7-2 and TRBJ2-1, reads GAGVSQSPSNKVTEKGKDVELRCDPISGHTALYWYRQSLGQGLEFLIYFQGNSAPDKSGLPSDRFSAERTGGSVSTLTIQRTQQEDSAVYLCASSSMTSRYNERFFGPGTRLTVL.

This clonotype was counted between two and nine times. The chain combines TRBV29-1 with TRBJ1-2; D not resolved. V dropped 5 bases and J dropped 6 bases, with 10 bases sitting between them. From germline, CDR1 is SQVTM and CDR2 ANQGSEA. The CDR3 loop spans 11 amino acids. CDR3 residues: CSVFTPHGYTF. CDR3 DNA sequence: TGCAGCGTTTTTACCCCCCATGGCTACACCTTC.

This chain uses TRBV28 with TRBJ2-2, with 7 bases that match TRBD1. In germline, CDR1 is MDHEN, CDR2 SYDVKM. The length of the CDR3 is 16 residues. The ends lost 6 bases at V and 0 bases at J; junction bases unmatched: 7. The CDR3 sequence is CASSQPGQPNTGELFF. The CDR3 DNA is TGTGCCAGCAGCCAACCGGGACAGCCGAACACCGGGGAGCTGTTTTTT.

This clonotype was detected ten times or more. The gene calls are TRBV20-1 and TRBJ1-1; TRBD1 is a possible D gene (5 bases). The length of the CDR3 is 14 residues. CDR1 is DFQATT, CDR2 SNEGSKA, per germline (reference sequence). V lost 6 bases to trimming and J lost 0 bases, with 14 bases between them. CDR3 sequence (DNA): TGCAGTGCCCAAAGACAGCTAATGAACACTGAAGCTTTCTTT. It yields the protein CSAQRQLMNTEAFF.

V is TRBV11-3 and J is TRBJ2-2; 11 bases agree with TRBD2. CDR1 is SGHNT, CDR2 YENEEA, per germline. This CDR3 contains 16 residues. V lost 5 bases and J lost 6; bases outside the gene matches: 8. The CDR3 here is CASSPGLAGTPGELFF. The CDR3 DNA follows: TGTGCCAGCAGCCCCGGACTAGCGGGCACCCCCGGGGAGCTGTTTTTT. The entire variable domain, with the rest obtained from reference TRBV11-3 and TRBJ2-2, is as follows: EAGVVQSPRYKIIEKKQPVAFWCNPISGHNTLYWYLQNLGQGPELLIRYENEEAVDDSQLPKDRFSAERLKGVDSTLKIQPAELGDSAVYLCASSPGLAGTPGELFFGEGSRLTVL.

J is TRBJ2-3 and V is TRBV7-3; D could derive from TRBD1 or TRBD2 (5 bases each). The V gene lost 6 bases and the J gene lost 1 base, with 11 bases spanning the gap. This CDR3 spans 14 amino acids. Germline-derived CDR1 and CDR2 are SGHTA and FQGTGA. Here the CDR3 DNA reads TGTGCCAGCAGTCGGGACGGACGCACAGATACGCAGTATTTT. The encoded protein is CASSRDGRTDTQYF.

There are a few counts of this clonotype. The chain joins TRBV27 to TRBJ2-1, with D perhaps matching TRBD2 (6 bases). The germline gives CDR1 MNHEY, CDR2 SMNVEV (reference sequence). The germline V and J ends were trimmed by 3 bases and 5 bases, with 14 bases remaining between them. The CDR3 runs 15 residues. The CDR3 here is CASSFSFGSHNEQFF. CDR3 nucleotides: TGTGCCAGCAGTTTTAGTTTCGGGAGCCACAATGAGCAGTTCTTC.

The CDR3 loop reads CVSTDSHVGGYTF. CDR3 nucleotides: TGTGTCAGTACGGACAGCCACGTCGGTGGCTACACCTTC. The chain uses TRBV12-3 or TRBV12-4 and TRBJ1-2, with a possible D match to TRBD1 (6 bases). The CDR3 length is 13 residues.

This clonotype was observed once. The chain employs TRBV12-3 or TRBV12-4 and TRBJ1-4; perhaps TRBD1 as D (5 bases). This CDR3 has 15 residues. With 4 bases removed from V and 6 bases from J, the gap between germline ends came to 15 bases. The CDR3 DNA follows: TGTGCCAGCAGTTCTATCGGGGGAAGGGATGAAAAACTGTTTTTT. It yields the protein CASSSIGGRDEKLFF.

In this sample, this clonotype turned up many times. The rearrangement joins TRBV11-2 to TRBJ1-5; no clear D gene. The CDR3 sequence is 13 residues long. Germline V gene sequence: CDR1 SGHAT, CDR2 FQNNGV. V shed 4 bases and J shed 2 bases, with 6 bases lying between them. CDR3 in DNA: TGTGCCAGCAGCTCATTTGGCAATCAGCCCCAGCATTTT. Translating gives CASSSFGNQPQHF.

This clonotype has a count of ten or more. This chain uses TRBV7-2 with TRBJ2-5; TRBD2 is a possible D gene (6 bases). The ends were cut back, 5 bases at V and 3 bases at J, with 13 bases in the middle. The germline gives CDR1 SGHTA, CDR2 FQGNSA. CDR3 length equals 14 residues. CDR3 in DNA: TGTGCCAGCAGCCCCCTTGCGGGGAAAGAGACCCAGTACTTC. As protein: CASSPLAGKETQYF. Combining the CDR3 with reference TRBV7-2 and TRBJ2-5 gives the whole variable domain GAGVSQSPSNKVTEKGKDVELRCDPISGHTALYWYRQSLGQGLEFLIYFQGNSAPDKSGLPSDRFSAERTGGSVSTLTIQRTQQEDSAVYLCASSPLAGKETQYFGPGTRLLVL.

The rearrangement joins TRBV6-2 or TRBV6-3 to TRBJ2-1; no clear D gene. CDR3 length: 12 amino acids. Trimming took off 2 bases at V and 9 bases at J, with 8 bases between the two ends. Germline V gene lookup returns CDR1 MNHEY and CDR2 SVGEGT. CDR3 amino acids: CASSYGVGEQFF. The CDR3 bases are TGTGCCAGCAGTTACGGGGTTGGTGAGCAGTTCTTC.

This clonotype was recorded many times. The genes are TRBV30 and TRBJ1-5, with D tentatively TRBD1 (6 bases). Trimming stripped 1 base from V and 3 bases from J, with 7 bases between. CDR3 length: 13 amino acids. CDR1 is GTSNPN, CDR2 SVGIG, per germline (reference sequence). The CDR3 DNA reads TGTGCCTGGAGTGGGGGACACAATCAGCCCCAGCATTTT. It translates to CAWSGGHNQPQHF.

This clonotype was counted at least ten times. The gene calls are TRBV28 and TRBJ2-7; D might be TRBD2 (7 bases). Trimming pared 6 bases from V and 2 bases from J, leaving 11 bases between. The CDR3 spans 13 residues. The V gene's germline CDR1 is MDHEN and CDR2 SYDVKM. Written as DNA, the CDR3 is TGTGCCAGCAGAACGGGGGGCCCCTACGAGCAGTACTTC. Translated, it gives CASRTGGPYEQYF.

This chain connects TRBV9 to TRBJ1-3; maybe TRBD1 (6 bases). The ends were cut back, 4 bases at V and 4 bases at J, with 15 bases in the middle. The CDR3 consists of 15 residues. Germline V CDR1 and CDR2: SGDLS, YYNGEE. CDR3 residues: CASSSPGDKGNTIYF. The CDR3 coding sequence is TGTGCCAGCAGCTCCCCCGGGGACAAAGGAAACACCATATATTTT.

The gene calls are TRBV2 and TRBJ2-1; 8 bases agree with TRBD2. The CDR3 covers 16 residues. The germline gives CDR1 SNHLY, CDR2 FYNNEI. After removal of 6 bases from V and 4 bases from J, the junction contained 11 bases not matched to a gene. CDR3 in amino acids: CASREGLAGGYNEQFF. CDR3 coding DNA: TGTGCCAGCAGGGAGGGACTGGCGGGAGGATACAATGAGCAGTTCTTC.

V usage is TRBV30 and J usage is TRBJ2-2, with D maybe TRBD1 (5 bases). Looked up from germline, CDR1 is GTSNPN and CDR2 is SVGIG (reference sequence). The CDR3 length is 13 residues. V gave up 4 bases and J gave up 5 bases, with 11 bases separating them. This chain's CDR3 is CAWTYQGTGELFF. CDR3 DNA: TGTGCCTGGACCTATCAGGGAACCGGGGAGCTGTTTTTT. Looking up the rest from reference TRBV30 and TRBJ2-2 gives the full variable domain: SQTIHQWPATLVQPVGSPLSLECTVEGTSNPNLYWYRQAAGRGLQLLFYSVGIGQISSEVPQNLSASRPQDRQFILSSKKLLLSDSGFYLCAWTYQGTGELFFGEGSRLTVL.